The entry below gives a single TCR beta chain sequence along with its context. This sample was included in a study of blood T cell repertoires in COVID-19. The table came from immunoSEQ multiplex PCR; TCRdb's copy has only in-frame clones and leaves some out. The repertoire has some 170,000 clones, around four fifths of them found once; the top ten carry 15% to 20%. The V and J ends lost 6 bases and 1 base respectively, with 10 bases between them. The CDR3 extends over 13 amino acids. The germline V gene has CDR1 MNHEY and CDR2 SVGAGI. The sample taken for sequencing was PBMCs or T cells enriched from blood (not recorded which). The source is a woman between 50 and 59 years old who had recovered from COVID-19. The chain combines TRBV6-5 with TRBJ2-7; tentatively, D is TRBD2 (5 bases). CDR3 bases: TGTGCCAGCAGGGACTCCCCTTCCTACGAGCAGTACTTC. As protein: CASRDSPSYEQYF.